The T cell receptor (beta chain) described here comes from a study of tumor-infiltrating lymphocytes in primary liver carcinoma. Study observations and caveats: Tumors had a significantly higher top-250-clone fraction than blood (p = 0.039). Tumor-adjacent and tumor-blood pairs shared a smaller degree of overlap than tumor region pairs.

The germline V gene encodes CDR1 MNHNS and CDR2 SASEGT. The CDR3 sequence is 12 residues long. TCR beta cDNA was prepared out of roughly 490 ng total RNA by means of a constant-region primer. Library construction for TCR beta comprised three nested multiplex PCR rounds performed with slightly modified ARM-PCR. A C-beta reverse primer was combined with TRBV1-TRBV30 forward primers in the first two PCR rounds, and each round had around 10 cycles. TCRdb analysed the multiplex PCR reads with MiXCR anew, one entry per CDR3 protein. This sample yields 30,000 to 35,000 distinct CDR3 sequences, of which 75% to 85% are seen a single time; roughly 34% belongs to the top ten. Unsorted bulk tissue, about 18-32 mg of it, served as the source for co-extraction of RNA and DNA. Comments on this clonotype: Antigen unknown. One end of the junction varies from germline; a read error may be responsible.

V and J are TRBV6-1 and TRBJ2-1; D is unresolved. The sample taken for sequencing was liver tumor tissue from sampling region 5. The subset here: tumor region T5, tumor centre. The clonotype was recovered from a man aged 35 to 55 with primary liver carcinoma and hepatitis B virus infection. In nucleotides, the CDR3 is TGTGCCCGCAGGCCGTCGATCAATGAGCAGTTCTTC. This codes for CARRPSINEQFF.